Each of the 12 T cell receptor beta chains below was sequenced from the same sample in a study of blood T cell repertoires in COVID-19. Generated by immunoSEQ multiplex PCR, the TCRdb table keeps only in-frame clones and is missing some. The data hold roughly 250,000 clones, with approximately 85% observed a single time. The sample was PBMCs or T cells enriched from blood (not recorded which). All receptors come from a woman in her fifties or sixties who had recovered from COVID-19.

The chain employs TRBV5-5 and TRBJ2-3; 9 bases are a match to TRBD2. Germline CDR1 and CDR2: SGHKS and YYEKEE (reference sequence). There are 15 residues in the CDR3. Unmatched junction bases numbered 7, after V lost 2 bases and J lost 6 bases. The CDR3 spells CASSFWIAGEDTQYF. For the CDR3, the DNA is TGTGCCAGCAGCTTCTGGATAGCGGGGGAGGATACGCAGTATTTT.

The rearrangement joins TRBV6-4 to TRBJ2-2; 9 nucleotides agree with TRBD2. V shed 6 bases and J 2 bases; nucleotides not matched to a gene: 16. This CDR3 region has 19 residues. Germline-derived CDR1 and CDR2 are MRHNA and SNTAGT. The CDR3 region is CASRLPGPRLADNTGELFF. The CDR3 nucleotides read TGTGCCAGCAGGCTACCGGGCCCAAGACTAGCGGACAACACCGGGGAGCTGTTTTTT.

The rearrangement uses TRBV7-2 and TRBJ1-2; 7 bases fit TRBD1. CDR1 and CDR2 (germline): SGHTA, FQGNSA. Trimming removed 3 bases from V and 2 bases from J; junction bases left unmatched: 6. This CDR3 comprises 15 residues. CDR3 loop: CASSFPSTGNYGYTF. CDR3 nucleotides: TGTGCCAGCAGCTTTCCCTCGACAGGGAACTATGGCTACACCTTC.

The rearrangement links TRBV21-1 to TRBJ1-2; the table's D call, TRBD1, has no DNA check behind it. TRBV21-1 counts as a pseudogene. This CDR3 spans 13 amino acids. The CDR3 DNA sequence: TGTGCCAGCAGCTCTGACAGGGTGAATGGCTACACCTTC. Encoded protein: CASSSDRVNGYTF.

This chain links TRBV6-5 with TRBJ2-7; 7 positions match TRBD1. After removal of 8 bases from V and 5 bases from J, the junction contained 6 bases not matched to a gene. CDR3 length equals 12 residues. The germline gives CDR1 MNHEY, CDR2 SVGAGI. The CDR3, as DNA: TGTGCCAGCTTCGACAGGGTCCACGAGCAGTACTTC. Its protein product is CASFDRVHEQYF.

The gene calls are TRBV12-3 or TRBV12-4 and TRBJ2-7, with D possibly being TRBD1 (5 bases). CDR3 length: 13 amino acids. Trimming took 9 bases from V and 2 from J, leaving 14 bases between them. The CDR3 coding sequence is TGTGCCAGTAGATCGGACATGACCTACGAGCAGTACTTC. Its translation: CASRSDMTYEQYF.

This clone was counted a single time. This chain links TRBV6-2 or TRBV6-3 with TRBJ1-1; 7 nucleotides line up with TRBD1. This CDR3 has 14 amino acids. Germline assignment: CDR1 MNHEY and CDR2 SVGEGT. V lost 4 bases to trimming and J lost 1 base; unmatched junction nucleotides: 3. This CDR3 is CASSFYRGNTEAFF. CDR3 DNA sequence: TGTGCCAGCAGTTTCTACAGGGGGAACACTGAAGCTTTCTTT.

The CDR3 here is CASSPRTGGREQFF. The CDR3 DNA sequence: TGTGCCAGCAGCCCGCGGACGGGGGGGCGGGAGCAGTTCTTC. The V and J genes are TRBV7-2 and TRBJ2-1; 8 nucleotides agree with TRBD2. The CDR3 has 14 amino acids. In germline, CDR1 is SGHTA, CDR2 FQGNSA. J lost 10 bases, V lost 5 bases, and 10 bases had no gene match.

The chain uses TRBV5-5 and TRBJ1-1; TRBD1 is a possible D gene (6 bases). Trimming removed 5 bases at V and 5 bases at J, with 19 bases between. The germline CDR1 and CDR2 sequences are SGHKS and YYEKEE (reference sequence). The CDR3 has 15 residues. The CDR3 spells CASRTSGVLGTEAFF. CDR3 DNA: TGTGCCAGCAGGACCTCAGGGGTCCTTGGTACTGAAGCTTTCTTT. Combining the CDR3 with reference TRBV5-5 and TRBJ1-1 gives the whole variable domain DAGVTQSPTHLIKTRGQQVTLRCSPISGHKSVSWYQQVLGQGPQFIFQYYEKEERGRGNFPDRFSARQFPNYSSELNVNALLLGDSALYLCASRTSGVLGTEAFFGQGTRLTVV.

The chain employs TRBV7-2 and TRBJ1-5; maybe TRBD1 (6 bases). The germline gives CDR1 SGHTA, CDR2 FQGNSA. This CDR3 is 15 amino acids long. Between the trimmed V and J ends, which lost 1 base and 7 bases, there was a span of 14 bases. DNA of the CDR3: TGTGCCAGCAGCTTAGGGGTGGGGGCAGGGCAGCCCCAGCATTTT. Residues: CASSLGVGAGQPQHF.

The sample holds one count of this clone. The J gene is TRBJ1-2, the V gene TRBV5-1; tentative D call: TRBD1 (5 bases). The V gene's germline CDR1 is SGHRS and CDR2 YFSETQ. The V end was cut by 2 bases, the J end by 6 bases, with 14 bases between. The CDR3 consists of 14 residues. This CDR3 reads CASSLEGLRNGYTF. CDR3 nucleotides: TGCGCCAGCAGCTTAGAGGGACTTAGGAATGGCTACACCTTC.

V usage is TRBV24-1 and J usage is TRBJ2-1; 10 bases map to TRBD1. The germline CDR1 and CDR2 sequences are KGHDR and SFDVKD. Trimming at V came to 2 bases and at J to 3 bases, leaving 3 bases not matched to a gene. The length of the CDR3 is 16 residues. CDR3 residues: CATSDSGTGDYNEQFF. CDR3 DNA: TGTGCCACCAGTGATTCCGGGACAGGGGACTACAATGAGCAGTTCTTC.